This is a list of T cell receptor beta chains from one sample in a study of T cell responses to AZD1222 COVID-19 vaccine. TCRdb keeps only in-frame clones here, not all; method: immunoSEQ multiplex PCR. The sample carries about 100,000 clones, approximately 86% recorded once. The sequencing here drew on peripheral blood, taken on day 0 of AZD1222 vaccination. These receptors all come from an adult in good health. Each CDR3 is given with its conserved first and last residue. Fields, in order: V gene, clone size, D gene, J gene, CDR3 protein, CDR3 DNA. D genes are given only for firm matches. Clone size is given for some rows only: seen once, a few or many times, or a class if the clone is expanded.

V gene: TRBV19; clone size: -; D gene: -; J gene: TRBJ1-5; CDR3 protein: CASSSQDGSNQPQHF; CDR3 DNA: TGTGCCAGTAGTTCCCAGGACGGGAGTAATCAGCCCCAGCATTTT
V gene: TRBV5-1; clone size: -; D gene: -; J gene: TRBJ2-7; CDR3 protein: CASSLGVSSYEQYF; CDR3 DNA: TGCGCCAGCAGCTTGGGGGTCAGTTCCTACGAGCAGTACTTC
V gene: TRBV19; clone size: once; D gene: -; J gene: TRBJ1-2; CDR3 protein: CASSITNYGYTF; CDR3 DNA: TGTGCCAGTAGTATCACTAACTATGGCTACACCTTC
V gene: TRBV24-1; clone size: -; D gene: -; J gene: TRBJ2-1; CDR3 protein: CATSDSGGDRDLEQFF; CDR3 DNA: TGTGCCACCAGTGATTCGGGGGGAGACAGGGACCTTGAGCAGTTCTTC
V gene: TRBV19; clone size: -; D gene: TRBD1; J gene: TRBJ1-1; CDR3 protein: CASSIGTGGNTEAFF; CDR3 DNA: TGTGCCAGTAGTATAGGAACAGGGGGGAACACTGAAGCTTTCTTT
V gene: TRBV9; clone size: few; D gene: -; J gene: TRBJ1-3; CDR3 protein: CASSPRQSNTIYF; CDR3 DNA: TGTGCCAGCAGCCCAAGACAGAGCAACACCATATATTTT
V gene: TRBV9; clone size: -; D gene: -; J gene: TRBJ1-1; CDR3 protein: CASSVIGTRGTEAFF; CDR3 DNA: TGTGCCAGCAGCGTGATTGGGACTCGGGGAACTGAAGCTTTCTTT
V gene: TRBV27; clone size: -; D gene: -; J gene: TRBJ2-1; CDR3 protein: CASSLSTDGWANEQFF; CDR3 DNA: TGTGCCAGCAGTTTATCGACTGATGGCTGGGCTAATGAGCAGTTCTTC
V gene: TRBV5-1; clone size: -; D gene: TRBD1; J gene: TRBJ2-7; CDR3 protein: CASSDPGGYEQYF; CDR3 DNA: TGCGCCAGCAGCGATCCAGGGGGATACGAGCAGTACTTC
V gene: TRBV24-1; clone size: -; D gene: -; J gene: TRBJ2-1; CDR3 protein: CATSERGSNEQFF; CDR3 DNA: TGTGCCACCAGTGAGCGGGGCTCCAATGAGCAGTTCTTC
V gene: TRBV29-1; clone size: -; D gene: -; J gene: TRBJ2-5; CDR3 protein: CSAEPKYQETQYF; CDR3 DNA: TGCAGCGCAGAGCCGAAGTACCAAGAGACCCAGTACTTC
V gene: TRBV12-3/TRBV12-4; clone size: -; D gene: -; J gene: TRBJ1-1; CDR3 protein: CAIGGTEAFF; CDR3 DNA: TGTGCAATAGGGGGAACTGAAGCTTTCTTT
V gene: TRBV7-9; clone size: -; D gene: -; J gene: TRBJ1-4; CDR3 protein: CASQGPTEKLFF; CDR3 DNA: TGTGCCAGCCAGGGACCTACAGAAAAACTGTTTTTT
V gene: TRBV27; clone size: -; D gene: TRBD1; J gene: TRBJ2-6; CDR3 protein: CATRDSPSGANVLTF; CDR3 DNA: TGTGCCACCCGGGACAGCCCCTCTGGGGCCAACGTCCTGACTTTC
V gene: TRBV7-9; clone size: -; D gene: -; J gene: TRBJ1-6; CDR3 protein: CASSLEKLPLHF; CDR3 DNA: TGTGCCAGCAGCTTAGAGAAATTACCCCTCCACTTT
V gene: TRBV2; clone size: -; D gene: -; J gene: TRBJ2-7; CDR3 protein: CASSDGGIGRWHF; CDR3 DNA: TGTGCCAGCAGTGATGGGGGGATCGGGAGATGGCACTTC
V gene: TRBV3-1/TRBV3-2; clone size: -; D gene: TRBD1; J gene: TRBJ1-5; CDR3 protein: CASSHIRDRGPTTNQPQHF; CDR3 DNA: TGTGCCAGCAGCCACATCCGGGACAGGGGACCAACTACCAATCAGCCCCAGCATTTT
V gene: TRBV7-9; clone size: once; D gene: -; J gene: TRBJ1-1; CDR3 protein: CASSSLTEAFF; CDR3 DNA: TGTGCCAGCAGCTCTTTGACTGAAGCTTTCTTT
V gene: TRBV9; clone size: -; D gene: -; J gene: TRBJ2-7; CDR3 protein: CASSARPETYEQYF; CDR3 DNA: TGTGCCAGCAGCGCCAGACCGGAAACCTACGAGCAGTACTTC
V gene: TRBV2; clone size: -; D gene: -; J gene: TRBJ2-5; CDR3 protein: CASSEDSRETQYF; CDR3 DNA: TGTGCCAGCAGTGAGGACAGTAGGGAGACCCAGTACTTC
V gene: TRBV19; clone size: -; D gene: TRBD1; J gene: TRBJ2-3; CDR3 protein: CASRTGGTDTQYF; CDR3 DNA: TGTGCCAGTAGGACAGGGGGAACAGATACGCAGTATTTT
V gene: TRBV12-3/TRBV12-4; clone size: few; D gene: -; J gene: TRBJ2-1; CDR3 protein: CASSLSGVSEQFF; CDR3 DNA: TGTGCCAGCAGTTTATCGGGGGTCAGTGAGCAGTTCTTC
V gene: TRBV2; clone size: -; D gene: TRBD1; J gene: TRBJ1-5; CDR3 protein: CASSSGGRQPQHF; CDR3 DNA: TGTGCCAGCAGCTCAGGGGGCCGACAGCCCCAGCATTTT
V gene: TRBV10-3; clone size: -; D gene: TRBD2; J gene: TRBJ2-5; CDR3 protein: CAISESGGRVETQYF; CDR3 DNA: TGTGCCATCAGTGAGTCAGGCGGGAGGGTCGAGACCCAGTACTTC
V gene: TRBV6-1; clone size: -; D gene: -; J gene: TRBJ2-3; CDR3 protein: CASSEAVNTDTQYF; CDR3 DNA: TGTGCCAGCAGTGAAGCTGTGAACACAGATACGCAGTATTTT
V gene: TRBV12-5; clone size: -; D gene: TRBD1; J gene: TRBJ1-1; CDR3 protein: CASGWDRENTEAFF; CDR3 DNA: TGTGCTAGTGGTTGGGACAGGGAGAACACTGAAGCTTTCTTT
V gene: TRBV6-5; clone size: few; D gene: -; J gene: TRBJ2-4; CDR3 protein: CASSTTGFGDIQYF; CDR3 DNA: TGTGCCAGCAGTACAACAGGGTTTGGAGACATTCAGTACTTC